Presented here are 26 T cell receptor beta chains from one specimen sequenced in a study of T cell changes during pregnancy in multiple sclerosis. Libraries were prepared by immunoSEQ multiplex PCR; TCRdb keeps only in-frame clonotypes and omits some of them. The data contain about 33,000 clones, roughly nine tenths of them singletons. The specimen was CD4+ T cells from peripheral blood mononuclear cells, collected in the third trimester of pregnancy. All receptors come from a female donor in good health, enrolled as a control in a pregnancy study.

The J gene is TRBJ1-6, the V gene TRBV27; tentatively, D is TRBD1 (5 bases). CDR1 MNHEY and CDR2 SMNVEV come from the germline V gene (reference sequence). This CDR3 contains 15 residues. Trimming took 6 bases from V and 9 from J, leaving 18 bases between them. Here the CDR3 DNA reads TGTGCCAGCAGGCTCCTGTTCCGGCAGGGTTCACCCCTCCACTTT. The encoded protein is CASRLLFRQGSPLHF.

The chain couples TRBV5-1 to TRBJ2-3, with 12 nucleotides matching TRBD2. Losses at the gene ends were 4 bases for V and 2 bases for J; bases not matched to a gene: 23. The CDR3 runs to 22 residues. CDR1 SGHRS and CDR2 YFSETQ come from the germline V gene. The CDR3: CASSPGGWGGLAGGPTTDTQYF. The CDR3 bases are TGCGCCAGCAGCCCCGGAGGCTGGGGCGGTCTAGCGGGAGGGCCTACCACAGATACGCAGTATTTT.

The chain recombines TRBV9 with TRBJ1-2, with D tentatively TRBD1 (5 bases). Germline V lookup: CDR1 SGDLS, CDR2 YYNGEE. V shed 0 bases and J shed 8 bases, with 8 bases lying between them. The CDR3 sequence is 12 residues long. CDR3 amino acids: CASSVAGWGYTF. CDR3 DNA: TGTGCCAGCAGCGTAGCAGGGTGGGGCTACACCTTC.

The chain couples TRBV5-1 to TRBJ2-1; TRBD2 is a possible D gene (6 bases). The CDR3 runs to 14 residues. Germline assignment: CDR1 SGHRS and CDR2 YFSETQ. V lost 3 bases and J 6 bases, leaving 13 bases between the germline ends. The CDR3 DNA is TGCGCCAGCAGCTCAAATGTGGGGGGCAATGAGCAGTTCTTC. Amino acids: CASSSNVGGNEQFF.

The CDR3 here is CASRPPQINNEQFF. CDR3 DNA sequence: TGCGCCAGCAGGCCCCCACAAATCAACAATGAGCAGTTCTTC. The chain links TRBV23-1 to TRBJ2-1, with D unresolved. TRBV23-1 is an ORF; its function is uncertain. Trimming took off 6 bases at V and 5 bases at J, with 14 bases between the two ends. The CDR3 consists of 14 residues.

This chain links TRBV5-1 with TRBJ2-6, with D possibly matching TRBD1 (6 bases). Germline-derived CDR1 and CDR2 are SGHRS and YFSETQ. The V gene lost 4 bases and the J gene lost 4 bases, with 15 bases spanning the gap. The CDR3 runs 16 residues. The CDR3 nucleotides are TGCGCCAGCAGCACGACAGGACCTCCCGGGGCCAACGTCCTGACTTTC. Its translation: CASSTTGPPGANVLTF.

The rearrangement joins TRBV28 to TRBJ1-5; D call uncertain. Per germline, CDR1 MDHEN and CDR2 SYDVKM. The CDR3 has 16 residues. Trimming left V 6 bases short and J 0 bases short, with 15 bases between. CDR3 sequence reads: CASSLGGGYSNQPQHF. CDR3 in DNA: TGTGCCAGCAGCCTTGGTGGAGGATATAGCAATCAGCCCCAGCATTTT. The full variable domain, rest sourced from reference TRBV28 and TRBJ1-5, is DVKVTQSSRYLVKRTGEKVFLECVQDMDHENMFWYRQDPGLGLRLIYFSYDVKMKEKGDIPEGYSVSREKKERFSLILESASTNQTSMYLCASSLGGGYSNQPQHFGDGTRLSIL.

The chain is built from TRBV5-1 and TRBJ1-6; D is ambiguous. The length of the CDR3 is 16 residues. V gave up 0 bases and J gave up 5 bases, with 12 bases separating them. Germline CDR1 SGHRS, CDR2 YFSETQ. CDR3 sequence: CASSLAGPENNSPLHF. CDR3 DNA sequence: TGCGCCAGCAGCTTGGCGGGTCCAGAAAATAATTCACCCCTCCACTTT.

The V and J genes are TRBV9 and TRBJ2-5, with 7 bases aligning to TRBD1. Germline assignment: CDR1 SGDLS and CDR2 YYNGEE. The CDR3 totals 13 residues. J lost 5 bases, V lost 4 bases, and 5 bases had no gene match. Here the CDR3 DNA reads TGTGCCAGCAGCATAACAGGGGCGGAGACCCAGTACTTC. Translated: CASSITGAETQYF. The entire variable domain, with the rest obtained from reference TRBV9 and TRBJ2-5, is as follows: DSGVTQTPKHLITATGQRVTLRCSPRSGDLSVYWYQQSLDQGLQFLIQYYNGEERAKGNILERFSAQQFPDLHSELNLSSLELGDSALYFCASSITGAETQYFGPGTRLLVL.

This chain's CDR3 is CAISAGQGEQPQHF. The CDR3 bases are TGTGCCATCAGTGCGGGACAGGGCGAACAGCCCCAGCATTTT. The V and J genes are TRBV10-3 and TRBJ1-5, with 9 bases lining up with TRBD1. CDR3 size: 14 residues. The germline gives CDR1 ENHRY, CDR2 SYGVKD. The ends lost 4 bases at V and 7 bases at J; junction bases unmatched: 5.

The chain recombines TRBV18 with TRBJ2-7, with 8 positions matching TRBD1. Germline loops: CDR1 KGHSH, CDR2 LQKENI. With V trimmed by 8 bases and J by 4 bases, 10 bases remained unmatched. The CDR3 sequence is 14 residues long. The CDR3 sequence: CASTRQGNGYEQYF. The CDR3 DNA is TGTGCCAGCACCCGACAGGGGAACGGATACGAGCAGTACTTC. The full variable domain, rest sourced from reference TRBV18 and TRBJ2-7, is NAGVMQNPRHLVRRRGQEARLRCSPMKGHSHVYWYRQLPEEGLKFMVYLQKENIIDESGMPKERFSAEFPKEGPSILRIQQVVRGDSAAYFCASTRQGNGYEQYFGPGTRLTVT.

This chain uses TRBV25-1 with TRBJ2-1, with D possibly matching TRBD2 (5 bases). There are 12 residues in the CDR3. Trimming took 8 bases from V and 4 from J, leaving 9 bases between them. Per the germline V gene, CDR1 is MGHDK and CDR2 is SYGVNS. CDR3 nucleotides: TGTGCCAGCTCCCGGACTTACAATGAGCAGTTCTTC. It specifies CASSRTYNEQFF.

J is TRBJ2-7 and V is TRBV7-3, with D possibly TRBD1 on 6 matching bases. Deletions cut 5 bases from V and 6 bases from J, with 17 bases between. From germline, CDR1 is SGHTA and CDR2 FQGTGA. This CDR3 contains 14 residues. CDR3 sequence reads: CASSPTGTNSEQYF. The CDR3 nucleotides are TGTGCCAGCAGCCCAACCGGGACAAATAGCGAGCAGTACTTC. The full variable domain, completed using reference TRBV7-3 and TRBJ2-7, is GAGVSQTPSNKVTEKGKYVELRCDPISGHTALYWYRQSLGQGPEFLIYFQGTGAADDSGLPNDRFFAVRPEGSVSTLKIQRTERGDSAVYLCASSPTGTNSEQYFGPGTRLTVT.

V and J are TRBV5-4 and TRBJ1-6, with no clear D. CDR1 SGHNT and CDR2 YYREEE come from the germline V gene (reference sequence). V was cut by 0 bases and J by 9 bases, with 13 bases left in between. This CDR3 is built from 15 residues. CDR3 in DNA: TGTGCCAGCAGCTTGGACTTGGTTGAGAGTTCACCCCTCCACTTT. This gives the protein CASSLDLVESSPLHF.

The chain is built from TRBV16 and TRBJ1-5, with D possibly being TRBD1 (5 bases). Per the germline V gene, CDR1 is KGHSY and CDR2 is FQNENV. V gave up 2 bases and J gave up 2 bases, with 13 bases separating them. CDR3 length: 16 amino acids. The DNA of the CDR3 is TGTGCCAGCAGCCAACGCGGGACGAAACGCAATCAGCCCCAGCATTTT. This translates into CASSQRGTKRNQPQHF.

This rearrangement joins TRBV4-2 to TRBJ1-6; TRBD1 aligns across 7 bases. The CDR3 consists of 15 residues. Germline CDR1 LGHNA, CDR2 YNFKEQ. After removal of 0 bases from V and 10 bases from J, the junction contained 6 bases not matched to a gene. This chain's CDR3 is CASSQEMTGYSPLHF. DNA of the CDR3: TGTGCCAGCAGCCAAGAAATGACAGGGTACTCACCCCTCCACTTT.

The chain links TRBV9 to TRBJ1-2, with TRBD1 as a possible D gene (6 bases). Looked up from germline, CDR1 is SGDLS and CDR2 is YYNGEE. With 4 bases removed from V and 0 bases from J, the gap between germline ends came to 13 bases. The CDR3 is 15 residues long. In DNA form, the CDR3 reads TGTGCCAGCAGCATCAGACAGGTAGCTAACTATGGCTACACCTTC. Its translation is CASSIRQVANYGYTF.

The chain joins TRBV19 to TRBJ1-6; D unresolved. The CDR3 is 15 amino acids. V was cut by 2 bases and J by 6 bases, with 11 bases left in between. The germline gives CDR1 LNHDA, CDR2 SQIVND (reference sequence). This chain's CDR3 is CASSIKSLPNSPLHF. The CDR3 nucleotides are TGTGCCAGTAGTATAAAGAGTCTGCCTAATTCACCCCTCCACTTT.

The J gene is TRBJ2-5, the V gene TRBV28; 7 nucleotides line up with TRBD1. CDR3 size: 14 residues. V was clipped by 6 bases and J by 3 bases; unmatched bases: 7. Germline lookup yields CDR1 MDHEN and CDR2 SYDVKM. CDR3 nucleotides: TGTGCCAGCAGCTACGACAGGGCTGAAGAGACCCAGTACTTC. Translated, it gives CASSYDRAEETQYF. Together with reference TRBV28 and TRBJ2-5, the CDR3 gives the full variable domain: DVKVTQSSRYLVKRTGEKVFLECVQDMDHENMFWYRQDPGLGLRLIYFSYDVKMKEKGDIPEGYSVSREKKERFSLILESASTNQTSMYLCASSYDRAEETQYFGPGTRLLVL.

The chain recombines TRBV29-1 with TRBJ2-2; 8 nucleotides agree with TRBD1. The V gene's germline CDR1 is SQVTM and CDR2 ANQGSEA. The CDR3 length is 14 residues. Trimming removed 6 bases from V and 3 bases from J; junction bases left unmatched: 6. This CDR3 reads CSVSGGMDTGELFF. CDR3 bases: TGCAGCGTGTCAGGGGGCATGGACACCGGGGAGCTGTTTTTT.

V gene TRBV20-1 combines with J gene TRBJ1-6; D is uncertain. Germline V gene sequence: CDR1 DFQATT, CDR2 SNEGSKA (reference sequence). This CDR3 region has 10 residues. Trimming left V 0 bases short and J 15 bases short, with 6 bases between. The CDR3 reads CSARDRDLHF. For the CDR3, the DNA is TGCAGTGCTAGAGATCGGGACCTCCACTTT.

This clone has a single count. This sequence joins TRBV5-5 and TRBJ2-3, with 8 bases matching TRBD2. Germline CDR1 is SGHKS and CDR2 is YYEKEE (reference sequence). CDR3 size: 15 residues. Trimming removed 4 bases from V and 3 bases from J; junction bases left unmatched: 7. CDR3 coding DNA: TGTGCCAGCAGCCCCTGGAGCGGGGGAACAGATACGCAGTATTTT. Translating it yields CASSPWSGGTDTQYF.

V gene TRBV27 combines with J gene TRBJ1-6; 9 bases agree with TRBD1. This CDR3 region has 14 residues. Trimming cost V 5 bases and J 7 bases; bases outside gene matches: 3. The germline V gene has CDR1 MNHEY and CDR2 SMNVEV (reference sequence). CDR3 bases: TGTGCCAGCAGTCTCACAGGGGGCAATTCACCCCTCCACTTT. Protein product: CASSLTGGNSPLHF.

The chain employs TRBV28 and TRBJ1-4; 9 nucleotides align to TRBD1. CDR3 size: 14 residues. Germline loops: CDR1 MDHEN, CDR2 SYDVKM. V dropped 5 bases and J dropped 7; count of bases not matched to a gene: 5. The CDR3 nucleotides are TGTGCCAGCAGTCCCTGGACAGGGGTTGAAAAACTGTTTTTT. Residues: CASSPWTGVEKLFF.

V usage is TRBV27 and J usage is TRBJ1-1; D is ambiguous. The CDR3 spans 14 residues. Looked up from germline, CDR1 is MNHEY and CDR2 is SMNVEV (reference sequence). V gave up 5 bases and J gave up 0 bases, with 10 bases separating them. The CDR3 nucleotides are TGTGCCAGCAGTGCCTGGCGGTTGAACACTGAAGCTTTCTTT. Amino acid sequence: CASSAWRLNTEAFF.

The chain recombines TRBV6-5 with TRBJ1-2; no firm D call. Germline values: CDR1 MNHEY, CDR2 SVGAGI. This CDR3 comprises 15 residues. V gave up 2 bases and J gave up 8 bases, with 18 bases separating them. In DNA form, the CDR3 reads TGTGCCAGCAGTTACGGGCCCTCCCCTCTATGGGGCTACACCTTC. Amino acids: CASSYGPSPLWGYTF.